This T cell receptor (beta chain) was identified during a study of vaccination and CD4 T cells after COVID-19. Broader study findings: Researchers report that 304 of 307 vaccine-specific clones in convalescent patients proved spike mono-reactive.

V shed 4 bases and J shed 1 base, with 13 bases lying between them. The germline V gene encodes CDR1 MNHNS and CDR2 SASEGT. There are 15 residues in the CDR3. Points on this clonotype: No antigen is known for it.

The treatment was: roughly ten-day PBMC culture with coronavirus spike peptide pools or control peptides (ViraFEST assay). Ahead of the COVID-19 pandemic (2011-2018), the CD4+ T cells of the unexposed donor were collected. TCRs were sequenced by ViraFEST after antigen-specific T cells had been expanded with peptide pools. Cultured CD4+ T cells had their DNA profiled by the Oncomine TCR Beta short-read assay. TCRdb reanalysed the PCR reads using MiXCR and keeps one entry per CDR3 protein. The table shows 4,500 to 5,500 distinct CDR3 sequences, with around 43% occurring only once. The source is a human donor in good health. Sequencing input: CD4+ T cells from blood, cultured in vitro. The rearrangement joins TRBV6-1 to TRBJ1-1; D is possibly TRBD1 (5 bases). The CDR3 bases are TGTGCCAGCAGTGGCTACGGGGCGGGGAACACTGAAGCTTTCTTT. This codes for CASSGYGAGNTEAFF.